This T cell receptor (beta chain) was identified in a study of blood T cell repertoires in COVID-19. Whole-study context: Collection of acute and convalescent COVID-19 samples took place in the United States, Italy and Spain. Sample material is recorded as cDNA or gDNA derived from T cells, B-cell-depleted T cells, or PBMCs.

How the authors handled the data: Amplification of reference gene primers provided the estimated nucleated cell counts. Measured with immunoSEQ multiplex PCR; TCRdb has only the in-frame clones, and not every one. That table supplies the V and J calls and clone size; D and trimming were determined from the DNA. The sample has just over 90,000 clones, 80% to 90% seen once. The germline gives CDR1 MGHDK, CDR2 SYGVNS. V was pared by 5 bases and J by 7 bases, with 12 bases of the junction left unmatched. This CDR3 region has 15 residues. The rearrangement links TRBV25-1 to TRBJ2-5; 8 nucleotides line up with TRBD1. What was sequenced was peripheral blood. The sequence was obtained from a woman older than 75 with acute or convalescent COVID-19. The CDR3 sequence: CASSPSQGAQGTQYF. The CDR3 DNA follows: TGTGCCAGCAGTCCCTCCCAGGGGGCGCAGGGGACCCAGTACTTC.